Following are 4 T cell receptor beta chains from one sample sequenced in a study of post-analysis software for immune sequencing data. The antigens these receptors bind are not known. Study results and caveats: Five TRBV segments, including TRBV5-6, TRBV5-1 and TRBV20-1, were more frequent in patients than controls.

TCR beta cDNA libraries included unique molecular identifiers. TCRdb recomputed calls from the PCR reads with MiXCR, one row per CDR3 protein. Of 800,000 to 950,000 distinct CDR3 sequences in the sample, approximately 57% were seen once. Sequenced: blood. Every receptor here comes from a girl aged 5-17 years with multiple sclerosis.

This clonotype has only a few counts. The chain links TRBV20-1 to TRBJ2-7; TRBD1 matches 7 bases. The CDR3 is 14 amino acids. The germline V gene has CDR1 DFQATT and CDR2 SNEGSKA (reference sequence). With V trimmed by 4 bases and J by 4 bases, 10 bases remained unmatched. The CDR3 is CSAIPPGQNYEQYF. The CDR3 region has the DNA TGCAGTGCTATTCCACCGGGACAGAATTACGAGCAGTACTTC.

The chain carries TRBV29-1 and TRBJ2-1, with 13 bases identical to TRBD2. Trimming took 6 bases from V and 14 from J; bases not matched to a gene: 7. Germline CDR1 SQVTM, CDR2 ANQGSEA. The CDR3 is made up of 12 amino acids. The CDR3 DNA reads as TGCAGCGTCGGGACTAGCGGGGTCAAGGAGTTCTTC. It encodes CSVGTSGVKEFF.

CDR3 region: CASSPDEGIEGTDTQYF. The CDR3 DNA follows: TGTGCCAGCAGCCCCGACGAGGGGATCGAGGGGACAGATACGCAGTATTTT. This sequence joins TRBV9 and TRBJ2-3; D is possibly TRBD1 or TRBD2 (5 bases each). Looked up from germline, CDR1 is SGDLS and CDR2 is YYNGEE. CDR3 length equals 17 residues. Trimming removed 4 bases from V and 3 bases from J, with 21 bases in between.

This clonotype was picked up a small number of times. This chain links TRBV29-1 with TRBJ2-4; D gene ambiguous. V lost 0 bases to trimming and J lost 13 bases, with 19 bases between them. The CDR3 covers 14 residues. CDR1 and CDR2 from the germline V gene are SQVTM and ANQGSEA. The CDR3 bases are TGCAGCGTTGAAGAGGGTTCCCGGGCCCTTCAGCAGTACTTC. Its translation: CSVEEGSRALQQYF.